This entry features one T cell receptor beta chain sequence. The antigen is not known. These data originate in a study of blood T cells in healthy people across ages. Study outcomes and limitations: One million T cells yielded diversity estimates that were considered underestimates.

A J-beta primer mix and a sample-barcoded 5' primer were used in a second PCR of about 7 to 12 cycles. TCRdb re-derived calls from the 5' RACE reads in MiXCR, one entry per CDR3 protein. The sample consists of around 620,000 distinct CDR3 sequences, 25% to 30% of them appearing once. The clonotype comes from an older woman in good health. The sample taken for sequencing was blood.

The CDR3 sequence: CSQLGDSYNEQFF. CDR3 DNA sequence: TGCAGCCAATTGGGGGACAGCTACAATGAGCAGTTCTTC. This chain joins TRBV20-1 and TRBJ2-1, with TRBD1 matching over 7 bases. The length of the CDR3 is 13 residues. Germline V gene data show CDR1 as DFQATT and CDR2 as SNEGSKA (reference sequence).